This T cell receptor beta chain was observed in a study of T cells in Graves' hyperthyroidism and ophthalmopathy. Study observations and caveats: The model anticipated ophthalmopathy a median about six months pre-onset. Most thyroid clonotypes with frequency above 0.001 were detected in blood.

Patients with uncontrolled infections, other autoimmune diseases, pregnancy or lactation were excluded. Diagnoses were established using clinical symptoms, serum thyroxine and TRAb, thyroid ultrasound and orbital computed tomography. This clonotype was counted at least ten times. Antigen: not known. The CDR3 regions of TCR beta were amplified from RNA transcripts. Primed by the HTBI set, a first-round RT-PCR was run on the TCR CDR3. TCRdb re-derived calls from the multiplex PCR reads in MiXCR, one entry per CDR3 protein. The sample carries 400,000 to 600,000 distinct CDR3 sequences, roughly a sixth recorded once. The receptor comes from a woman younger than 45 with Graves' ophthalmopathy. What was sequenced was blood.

The CDR3 protein is CSAREGGYGYEQYF. As DNA, the CDR3 is TGCAGTGCTAGAGAAGGGGGATATGGATACGAGCAGTACTTC. This chain joins TRBV20-1 and TRBJ2-7; weak D call: TRBD1 (6 bases). Trimming took off 0 bases at V and 4 bases at J, with 13 bases between the two ends. This CDR3 comprises 14 residues. Germline assignment: CDR1 DFQATT and CDR2 SNEGSKA (reference sequence).